This TCR beta chain was recovered during a study of shared clonotypes between healthy human individuals. About the study: Donor ages ranged 18 to 49 years: two women, a few men. Points from the study as a whole: In this cohort, only blood was sampled, and tissue repertoires likely differ. It was anticipated that sequencing depth would influence how many clonotypes donors shared. Shared across a handful of donors were around 4.7% of the naive CD4 clonotypes.

Repertoires were generated with immunoSEQ multiplex PCR, while TCRdb's copy carries only in-frame clones and drops some. Of hundreds of thousands of clones listed, around 96% were seen once; the top ten hold approximately 0.12%. Looked up from germline, CDR1 is SGHAT and CDR2 is FQNNGV. The CDR3 runs to 15 residues. Trimming took 1 base from V and 5 from J, leaving 11 bases between them. Regarding this clone: Its specificity is not known.

Terminally differentiated effector memory CD45RA+ cells were left out of the naive CD8 fraction, which was CD45RO-negative and positively selected for CCR7. Material for sequencing was naive CD8+ T cells sorted from blood. The V call is TRBV11-2, the J call TRBJ2-2, with D hard to call. The source of this sequence is a woman in her 30s in good health. The CDR3 bases are TGTGCCAGCAGCTTAGGGGCAATGTGGACCGGGGAGCTGTTTTTT. Translating it yields CASSLGAMWTGELFF. The variable domain in full, completed from reference TRBV11-2 and TRBJ2-2, reads EAGVAQSPRYKIIEKRQSVAFWCNPISGHATLYWYQQILGQGPKLLIQFQNNGVVDDSQLPKDRFSAERLKGVDSTLKIQPAKLEDSAVYLCASSLGAMWTGELFFGEGSRLTVL.